The entry that follows covers one T cell receptor (beta chain) sequence. CDR1 SGHNT and CDR2 YYREEE come from the germline V gene (reference sequence). Between the trimmed V and J ends, which lost 0 bases and 5 bases, there was a span of 3 bases. CDR3 length equals 12 residues. This sample was included in a study of molecular identifiers for immune sequencing clone quantification. TCRdb re-called the PCR reads through MiXCR, storing one row per CDR3 protein. The sample yields 79,000 or so distinct CDR3 sequences, roughly 25% seen once. J is TRBJ2-1 and V is TRBV5-4; D gene unclear. Sequenced material: naive CD8+ T cells from blood, with Jurkat cell RNA spiked in. The subset: FACS-sorted CD8+CD4-CCR7+CD45RA+ naive T cells. This receptor was taken from a human donor in good health. Some libraries in this study had Jurkat cell RNA spiked in. The CDR3 DNA follows: TGTGCCAGCAGCTTGGGGGACAATGAGCAGTTCTTC. It yields the protein CASSLGDNEQFF.